This T cell receptor (beta chain) was sequenced in a study of T-cell memory formation after mild COVID-19. The CDR3 extends over 14 amino acids. Germline CDR1 and CDR2: SGDLS and YYNGEE. Trimming removed 0 bases at V and 2 bases at J, with 9 bases between. One entry per CDR3 protein results from TCRdb running MiXCR on the 5' RACE reads. The data hold around 370,000 distinct CDR3 sequences, with approximately 21% observed a single time. The chain carries TRBV9 and TRBJ2-7; D tentatively reads TRBD1 or TRBD2 (5 bases each). This clonotype was sampled from an adult woman who had mild COVID-19 (a few samples of this study predate the infection). Cell type and time point are not known. The specimen was PBMCs or a T cell subset sorted from them (not recorded which). In DNA, the CDR3 is TGTGCCAGCAGCGTAGGGGGGAGCGCCTACGAGCAGTACTTC. Residues: CASSVGGSAYEQYF.